The 17 T cell receptor beta chains listed next were all sequenced from one sample in a study of T cell repertoires in cytomegalovirus infection. No cognate antigen is known for these TCRs. TCRdb recomputed calls from the reads with MiXCR, one row per CDR3 protein. Found here are about a million distinct CDR3 sequences, approximately 30% of them singletons; the top ten hold over 10%. Sequencing was performed on cultured CD8+ T cells from PBMCs, taken from culture after CMV antigen stimulation. The receptors stem from a human donor in good health (CMV status not recorded). Some clones in this sample may be carry-over from other donors' samples.

In this sample, this clonotype turned up a few times. This chain links TRBV19 with TRBJ1-1; tentative D call: TRBD1 (6 bases). Trimming removed 8 bases at V and 1 base at J, with 20 bases between. This CDR3 has 16 residues. Per the germline V gene, CDR1 is LNHDA and CDR2 is SQIVND (reference sequence). The CDR3 DNA reads as TGTGCCAGTCTAGTCATGCCCGGACAGAAGAACACTGAAGCTTTCTTT. Protein product: CASLVMPGQKNTEAFF.

This chain uses TRBV2 with TRBJ1-2, with D maybe TRBD1 (5 bases). The V end lost 4 bases, the J end lost 4 bases, and 7 bases lay between the germline ends. The length of the CDR3 is 12 residues. Germline assignment: CDR1 SNHLY and CDR2 FYNNEI. CDR3 residues: CASSGGVYGYTF. Here the CDR3 DNA reads TGTGCCAGCAGTGGGGGCGTCTATGGCTACACCTTC.

The CDR3 DNA sequence: TGTGCCAGCAGTCAAAGGCGTCTCGATGAGCAGTTCTTC. Translation gives CASSQRRLDEQFF. The chain combines TRBV27 with TRBJ2-1, with D unclear. This CDR3 comprises 13 residues. Germline CDR1 is MNHEY and CDR2 is SMNVEV (reference sequence). V dropped 5 bases and J dropped 8 bases, with 13 bases sitting between them.

This clonotype was recorded a few times. V is TRBV4-1 and J is TRBJ1-6, with D unclear. Germline assignment: CDR1 MGHRA and CDR2 YSYEKL. The CDR3 runs to 16 residues. V dropped 2 bases and J dropped 6 bases, with 14 bases sitting between them. CDR3 bases: TGCGCCAGCAGCCAAACCTCCGGAGGAGGTAATTCACCCCTCCACTTT. Translation: CASSQTSGGGNSPLHF.

The chain has TRBV27 and TRBJ2-7; D is possibly TRBD2 (7 bases). Germline CDR1 is MNHEY and CDR2 is SMNVEV (reference sequence). V was trimmed by 2 bases and J by 2 bases, leaving 16 bases between them. The CDR3 is 16 residues long. The CDR3 DNA is TGTGCCAGCAGTTTAATCGGGGGGTACAGGGCCTACGAGCAGTACTTC. Translation gives CASSLIGGYRAYEQYF.

The chain carries TRBV6-6 and TRBJ1-3; no definite D call. Trimming removed 4 bases from V and 0 bases from J, with 13 bases in between. From germline, CDR1 is MNHNY and CDR2 SVGAGI (reference sequence). The CDR3 is 16 amino acids. The DNA of the CDR3 is TGTGCCAGCAGTTCCGAGACCCACTACTCTGGAAACACCATATATTTT. Translation: CASSSETHYSGNTIYF.

This chain links TRBV7-9 with TRBJ2-7; tentative D call: TRBD1 (6 bases). Between the trimmed V and J ends, which lost 4 bases and 5 bases, there was a span of 9 bases. The CDR3 covers 12 residues. CDR1 is SEHNR, CDR2 FQNEAQ, per germline (reference sequence). Here the CDR3 DNA reads TGTGCCAGCAGCTATCAGGGGAACGAGCAGTACTTC. Protein product: CASSYQGNEQYF.

The sample holds a few counts of this clonotype. V gene TRBV12-5 combines with J gene TRBJ2-7, with a tentative D call TRBD1 (6 bases). CDR1 is LGHNT, CDR2 FRNRAP, per germline. CDR3 length equals 12 residues. Trimming cost V 4 bases and J 5 bases, with 9 bases left between them. CDR3 in DNA: TGTGCTAGTGGTTCCGGACAGCACGAGCAGTACTTC. Its protein is CASGSGQHEQYF.

The chain recombines TRBV19 with TRBJ1-1; the D gene is possibly TRBD1 (5 bases). The CDR3 is 16 amino acids. The germline CDR1 and CDR2 sequences are LNHDA and SQIVND (reference sequence). The germline V and J ends were trimmed by 5 bases and 1 base, with 17 bases remaining between them. CDR3 bases: TGTGCCAGTAGTTTCCAGACAGAAAGGGCGAACACTGAAGCTTTCTTT. Translating it yields CASSFQTERANTEAFF.

This clonotype was seen a few times. The chain links TRBV6-5 to TRBJ2-3; D tentatively reads TRBD1 or TRBD2 (5 bases each). The length of the CDR3 is 15 residues. The V gene's germline CDR1 is MNHEY and CDR2 SVGAGI. Trimming left V 5 bases short and J 0 bases short, with 12 bases between. The CDR3 nucleotides read TGTGCCAGCAGTCCGTGGGGGTCTAGCACAGATACGCAGTATTTT. Translating gives CASSPWGSSTDTQYF.

The chain has TRBV4-2 and TRBJ2-5, with D possibly matching TRBD2 (6 bases). The germline CDR1 and CDR2 sequences are LGHNA and YNFKEQ. The CDR3 is 15 residues long. Trimming removed 4 bases from V and 7 bases from J, with 19 bases in between. CDR3 nucleotides: TGTGCCAGCAGCCTCGAGTCCGCCATGGGGGGGACCCAGTACTTC. This translates into CASSLESAMGGTQYF.

This clonotype showed up just a few times. This chain joins TRBV20-1 and TRBJ1-4; D is unclear. This CDR3 contains 14 residues. Per germline, CDR1 DFQATT and CDR2 SNEGSKA (reference sequence). The DNA of the CDR3 is TGCAGCGCCGGACGGGCCTCAACTAATGAAAAACTGTTTTTT. This sequence encodes CSAGRASTNEKLFF.

This clonotype was seen a few times. The gene calls are TRBV12-3 or TRBV12-4 and TRBJ1-1, with no clear D. V was cut by 10 bases and J by 1 base, with 19 bases left in between. The CDR3 extends over 15 amino acids. For the CDR3, the DNA is TGTGCCATTCTCCCTTTGTTCCCTCCGAACACTGAAGCTTTCTTT. Translating it yields CAILPLFPPNTEAFF.

This clonotype was counted a few times. The chain couples TRBV7-2 to TRBJ2-3; D uncertain. V was shortened by 10 bases and J by 0 bases, with 11 bases between the two germline ends. CDR3 length equals 13 residues. Looked up from germline, CDR1 is SGHTA and CDR2 is FQGNSA. The DNA of the CDR3 is TGTGCCATCCCGACGACAAGCACAGATACGCAGTATTTT. It specifies CAIPTTSTDTQYF.

This clonotype has only one observation. The genes are TRBV6-1 and TRBJ2-1; 9 bases are a match to TRBD2. CDR1 is MNHNS and CDR2 is SASEGT in the germline V gene. V dropped 4 bases and J dropped 6; count of bases not matched to a gene: 4. The CDR3 covers 14 residues. CDR3 sequence (DNA): TGTGCCAGCAGTGGGGGCGGGGGGGCCAATGAGCAGTTCTTC. Translating gives CASSGGGGANEQFF.

About this clonotype itself: This may arise from a read error, as a much more abundant clone is one base away. The V call is TRBV7-9, the J call TRBJ2-7; a weak D match, TRBD1 (5 bases). This CDR3 region has 13 residues. Trimming removed 1 base from V and 8 bases from J, with 12 bases in between. Germline V gene data show CDR1 as SEHNR and CDR2 as FQNEAQ (reference sequence). Here the CDR3 reads CASSLGGKYKQYF. The CDR3 coding sequence is TGTGCCAGCAGCTTAGGGGGCAAGTACAAGCAGTACTTC.

V and J are TRBV18 and TRBJ1-5, with TRBD1 matching over 9 bases. Per germline, CDR1 KGHSH and CDR2 LQKENI. This CDR3 spans 17 amino acids. Germline trimming cut 4 bases from V and 1 base from J; bases unmatched to any gene: 8. The CDR3 loop reads CASSLQGAYRSNQPQHF. The CDR3 DNA is TGTGCCAGCTCACTACAGGGGGCTTATCGCAGCAATCAGCCCCAGCATTTT.